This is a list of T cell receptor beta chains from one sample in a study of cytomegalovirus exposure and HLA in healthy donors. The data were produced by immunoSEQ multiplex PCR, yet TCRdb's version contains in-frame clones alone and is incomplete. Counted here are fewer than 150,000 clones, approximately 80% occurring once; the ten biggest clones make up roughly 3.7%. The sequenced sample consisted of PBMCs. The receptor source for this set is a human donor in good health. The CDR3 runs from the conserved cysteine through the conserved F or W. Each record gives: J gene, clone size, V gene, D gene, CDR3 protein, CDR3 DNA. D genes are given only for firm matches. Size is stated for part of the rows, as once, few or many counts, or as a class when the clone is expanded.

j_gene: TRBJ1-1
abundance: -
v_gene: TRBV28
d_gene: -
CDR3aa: CASTKFLQGGEAFF
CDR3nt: TGTGCCAGCACCAAGTTCCTACAAGGAGGGGAAGCTTTCTTT

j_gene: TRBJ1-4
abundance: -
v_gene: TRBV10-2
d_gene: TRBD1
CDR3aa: CASSGTGFEKLFF
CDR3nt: TGCGCCAGCAGCGGGACAGGGTTTGAAAAACTGTTTTTT

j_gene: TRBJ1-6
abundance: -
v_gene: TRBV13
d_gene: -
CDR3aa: CASSLGGDPLHF
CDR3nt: TGTGCCAGCAGCTTAGGGGGCGATCCCCTCCACTTT

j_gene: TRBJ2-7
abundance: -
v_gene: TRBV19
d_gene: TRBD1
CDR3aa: CASSPRRTGDIISYEQYF
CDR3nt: TGTGCCAGTAGTCCAAGAAGGACAGGGGACATAATCTCCTACGAGCAGTACTTC

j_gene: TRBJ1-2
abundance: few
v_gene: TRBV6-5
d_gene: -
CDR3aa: CASSPDRNYGYTF
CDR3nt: TGTGCCAGCAGTCCGGACAGAAACTATGGCTACACCTTC

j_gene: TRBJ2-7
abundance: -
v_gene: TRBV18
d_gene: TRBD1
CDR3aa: CASSPTGDSYEQYF
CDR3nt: TGTGCCAGCTCTCCGACAGGGGACTCCTACGAGCAGTACTTC

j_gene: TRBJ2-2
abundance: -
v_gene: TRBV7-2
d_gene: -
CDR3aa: CASSTFTPNTGELFF
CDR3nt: TGTGCCAGCAGCACATTCACACCGAACACCGGGGAGCTGTTTTTT

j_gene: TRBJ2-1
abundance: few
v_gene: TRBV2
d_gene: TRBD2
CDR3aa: CASREIGTSINEQFF
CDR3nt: TGTGCCAGCAGGGAGATCGGGACTAGCATCAATGAGCAGTTCTTC

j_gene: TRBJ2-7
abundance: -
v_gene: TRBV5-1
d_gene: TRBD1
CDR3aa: CASSWTGGFYEQYF
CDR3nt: TGCGCCAGCAGTTGGACAGGGGGCTTTTACGAGCAGTACTTC

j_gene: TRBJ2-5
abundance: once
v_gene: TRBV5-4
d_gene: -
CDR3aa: CASSFVGGGAETQYF
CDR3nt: TGTGCCAGCAGCTTCGTGGGGGGGGGCGCGGAGACCCAGTACTTC

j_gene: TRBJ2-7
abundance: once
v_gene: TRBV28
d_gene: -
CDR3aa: CASSSFVGATYEQYF
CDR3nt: TGTGCCAGCAGTTCCTTTGTGGGAGCCACCTACGAGCAGTACTTC

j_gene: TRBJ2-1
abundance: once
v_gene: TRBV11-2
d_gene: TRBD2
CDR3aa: CASSSAGLAGVTYNEQFF
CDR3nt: TGTGCCAGCAGCTCCGCGGGACTAGCGGGAGTTACCTACAATGAGCAGTTCTTC

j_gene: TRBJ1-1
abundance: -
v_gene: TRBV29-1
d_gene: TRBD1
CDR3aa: CSVSSGTADEAFF
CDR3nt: TGCAGCGTTTCGTCCGGGACAGCAGATGAAGCTTTCTTT

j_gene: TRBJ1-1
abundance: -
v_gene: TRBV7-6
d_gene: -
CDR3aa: CASSLTGEDEAFF
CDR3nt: TGTGCCAGCAGCTTAACGGGGGAGGATGAAGCTTTCTTT

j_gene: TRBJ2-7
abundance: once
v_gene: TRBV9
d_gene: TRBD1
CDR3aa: CASSAGTVNEQYF
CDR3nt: TGTGCCAGCAGCGCCGGGACAGTAAACGAGCAGTACTTC

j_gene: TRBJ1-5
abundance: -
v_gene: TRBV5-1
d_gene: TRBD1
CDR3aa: CASSLYEGTGGTIGNQPQHF
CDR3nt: TGCGCCAGCAGCTTGTACGAGGGGACAGGGGGCACCATTGGCAATCAGCCCCAGCATTTT